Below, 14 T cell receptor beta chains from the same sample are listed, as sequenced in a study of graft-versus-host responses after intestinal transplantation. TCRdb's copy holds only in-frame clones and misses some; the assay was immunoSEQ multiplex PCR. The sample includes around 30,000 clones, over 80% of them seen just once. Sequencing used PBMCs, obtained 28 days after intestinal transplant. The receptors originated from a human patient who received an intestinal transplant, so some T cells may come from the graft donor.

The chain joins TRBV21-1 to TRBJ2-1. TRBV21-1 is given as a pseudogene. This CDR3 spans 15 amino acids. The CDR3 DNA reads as TGTGCCAGCAGCAAAGAAAAGACCCCTGCCAATGAGCAGTTCTTC. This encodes CASSKEKTPANEQFF.

The CDR3, as DNA: TGTGCCAGCGCCTTCGGGACAGGGGGCTTCCGGTGGGAAAAACTGTTTTTT. As protein: CASAFGTGGFRWEKLFF. The gene calls are TRBV2 and TRBJ1-4; 12 nucleotides match TRBD1. Germline CDR1 is SNHLY and CDR2 is FYNNEI. This CDR3 comprises 17 residues. J lost 8 bases, V lost 8 bases, and 15 bases had no gene match.

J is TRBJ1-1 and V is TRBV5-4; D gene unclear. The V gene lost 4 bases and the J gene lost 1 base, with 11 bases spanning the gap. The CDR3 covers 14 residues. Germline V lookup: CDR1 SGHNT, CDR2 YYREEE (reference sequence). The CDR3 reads CASSPPGSNTEAFF. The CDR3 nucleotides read TGTGCCAGCAGCCCCCCCGGTTCGAACACTGAAGCTTTCTTT.

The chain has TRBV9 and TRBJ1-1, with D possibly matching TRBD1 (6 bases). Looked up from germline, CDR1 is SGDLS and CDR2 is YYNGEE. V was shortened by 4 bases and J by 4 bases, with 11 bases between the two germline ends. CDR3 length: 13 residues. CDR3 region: CASSSPGATEAFF. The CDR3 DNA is TGTGCCAGCAGCTCGCCAGGGGCCACTGAAGCTTTCTTT.

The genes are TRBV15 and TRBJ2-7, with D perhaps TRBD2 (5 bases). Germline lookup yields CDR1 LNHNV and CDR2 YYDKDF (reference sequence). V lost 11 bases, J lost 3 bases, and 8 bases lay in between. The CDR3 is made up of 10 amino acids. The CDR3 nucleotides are TGTGCCCCGGGGTGCTACGAGCAGTACTTC. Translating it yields CAPGCYEQYF.

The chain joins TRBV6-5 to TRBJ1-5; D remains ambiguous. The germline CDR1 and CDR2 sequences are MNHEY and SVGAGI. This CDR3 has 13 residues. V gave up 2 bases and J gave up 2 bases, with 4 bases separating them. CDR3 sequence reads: CASSYGRNQPQHF. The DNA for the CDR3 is TGTGCCAGCAGTTACGGACGCAATCAGCCCCAGCATTTT.

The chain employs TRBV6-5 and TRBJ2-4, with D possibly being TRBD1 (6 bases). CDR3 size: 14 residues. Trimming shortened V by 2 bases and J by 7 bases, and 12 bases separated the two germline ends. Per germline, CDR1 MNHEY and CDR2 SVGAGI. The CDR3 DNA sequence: TGTGCCAGCAGTTACGTACAGGGCAACAACATTCAGTACTTC. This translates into CASSYVQGNNIQYF.

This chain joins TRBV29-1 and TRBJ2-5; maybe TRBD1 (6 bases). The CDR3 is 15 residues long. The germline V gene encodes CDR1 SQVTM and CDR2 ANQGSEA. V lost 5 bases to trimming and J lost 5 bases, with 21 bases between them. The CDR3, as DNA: TGCAGCGTTTTCTTCCCACTAACAGGGCCGGAGACCCAGTACTTC. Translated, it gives CSVFFPLTGPETQYF. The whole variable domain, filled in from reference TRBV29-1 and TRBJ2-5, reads SAVISQKPSRDICQRGTSLTIQCQVDSQVTMMFWYRQQPGQSLTLIATANQGSEATYESGFVIDKFPISRPNLTFSTLTVSNMSPEDSSIYLCSVFFPLTGPETQYFGPGTRLLVL.

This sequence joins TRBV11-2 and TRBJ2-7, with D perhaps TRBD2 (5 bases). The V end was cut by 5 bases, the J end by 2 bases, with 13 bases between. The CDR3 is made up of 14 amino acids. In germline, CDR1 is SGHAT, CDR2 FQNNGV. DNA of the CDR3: TGTGCCAGCAGCCCAGAGGGTAGGGCCTACGAGCAGTACTTC. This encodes CASSPEGRAYEQYF.

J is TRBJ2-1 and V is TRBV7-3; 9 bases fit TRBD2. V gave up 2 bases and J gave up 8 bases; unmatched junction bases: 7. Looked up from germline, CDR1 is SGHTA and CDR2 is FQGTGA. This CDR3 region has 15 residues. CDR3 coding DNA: TGTGCCAGCAGCTTAGTGCTAGCGGGAAGCCATGAGCAGTTCTTC. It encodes CASSLVLAGSHEQFF.

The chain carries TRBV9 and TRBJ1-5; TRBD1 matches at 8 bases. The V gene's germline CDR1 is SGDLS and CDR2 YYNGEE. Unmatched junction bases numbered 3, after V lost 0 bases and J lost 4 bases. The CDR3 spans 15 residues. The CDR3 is CASSVAGQVNQPQHF. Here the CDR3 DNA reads TGTGCCAGCAGCGTAGCGGGACAGGTAAATCAGCCCCAGCATTTT. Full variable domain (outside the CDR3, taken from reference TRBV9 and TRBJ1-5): DSGVTQTPKHLITATGQRVTLRCSPRSGDLSVYWYQQSLDQGLQFLIQYYNGEERAKGNILERFSAQQFPDLHSELNLSSLELGDSALYFCASSVAGQVNQPQHFGDGTRLSIL.

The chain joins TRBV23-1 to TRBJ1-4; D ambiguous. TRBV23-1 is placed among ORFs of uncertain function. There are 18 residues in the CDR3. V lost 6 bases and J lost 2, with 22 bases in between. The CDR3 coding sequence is TGCGCCAGCAGGAGCAGGTTAGCCCAGTTTGCGACTAATGAAAAACTGTTTTTT. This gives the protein CASRSRLAQFATNEKLFF.

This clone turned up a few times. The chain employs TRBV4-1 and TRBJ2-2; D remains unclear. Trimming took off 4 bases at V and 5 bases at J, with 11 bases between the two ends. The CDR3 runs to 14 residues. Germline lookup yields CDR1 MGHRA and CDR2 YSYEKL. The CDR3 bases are TGCGCCAGCAGCCCCCCCCTCTATACCGGGGAGCTGTTTTTT. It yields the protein CASSPPLYTGELFF.

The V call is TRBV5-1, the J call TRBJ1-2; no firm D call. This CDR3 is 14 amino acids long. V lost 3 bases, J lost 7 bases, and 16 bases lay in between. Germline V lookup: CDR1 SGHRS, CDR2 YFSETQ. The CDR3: CASSYWDPSGGYTF. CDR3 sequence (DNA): TGCGCCAGCAGCTACTGGGATCCTTCTGGTGGCTACACCTTC. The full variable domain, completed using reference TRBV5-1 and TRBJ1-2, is KAGVTQTPRYLIKTRGQQVTLSCSPISGHRSVSWYQQTPGQGLQFLFEYFSETQRNKGNFPGRFSGRQFSNSRSEMNVSTLELGDSALYLCASSYWDPSGGYTFGSGTRLTVV.